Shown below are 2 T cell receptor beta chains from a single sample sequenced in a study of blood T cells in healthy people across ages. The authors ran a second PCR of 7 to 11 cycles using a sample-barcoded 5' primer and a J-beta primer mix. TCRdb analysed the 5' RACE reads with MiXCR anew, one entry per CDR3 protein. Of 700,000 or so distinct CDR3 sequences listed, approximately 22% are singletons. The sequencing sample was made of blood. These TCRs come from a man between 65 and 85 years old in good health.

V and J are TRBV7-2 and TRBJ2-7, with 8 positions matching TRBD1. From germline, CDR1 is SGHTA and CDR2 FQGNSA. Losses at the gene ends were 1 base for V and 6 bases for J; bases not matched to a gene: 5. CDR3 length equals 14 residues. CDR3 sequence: CASSLGQGASEQYF. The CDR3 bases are TGTGCCAGCAGCTTAGGGCAGGGGGCGTCCGAGCAGTACTTC. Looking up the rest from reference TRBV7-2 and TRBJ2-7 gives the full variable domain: GAGVSQSPSNKVTEKGKDVELRCDPISGHTALYWYRQSLGQGLEFLIYFQGNSAPDKSGLPSDRFSAERTGGSVSTLTIQRTQQEDSAVYLCASSLGQGASEQYFGPGTRLTVT.

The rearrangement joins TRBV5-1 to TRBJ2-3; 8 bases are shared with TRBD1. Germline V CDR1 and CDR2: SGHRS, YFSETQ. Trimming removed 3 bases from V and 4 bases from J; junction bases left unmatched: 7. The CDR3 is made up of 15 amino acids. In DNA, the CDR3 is TGCGCCAGCAGCTCAACCGGGACAGGCCCAGATACGCAGTATTTT. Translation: CASSSTGTGPDTQYF.